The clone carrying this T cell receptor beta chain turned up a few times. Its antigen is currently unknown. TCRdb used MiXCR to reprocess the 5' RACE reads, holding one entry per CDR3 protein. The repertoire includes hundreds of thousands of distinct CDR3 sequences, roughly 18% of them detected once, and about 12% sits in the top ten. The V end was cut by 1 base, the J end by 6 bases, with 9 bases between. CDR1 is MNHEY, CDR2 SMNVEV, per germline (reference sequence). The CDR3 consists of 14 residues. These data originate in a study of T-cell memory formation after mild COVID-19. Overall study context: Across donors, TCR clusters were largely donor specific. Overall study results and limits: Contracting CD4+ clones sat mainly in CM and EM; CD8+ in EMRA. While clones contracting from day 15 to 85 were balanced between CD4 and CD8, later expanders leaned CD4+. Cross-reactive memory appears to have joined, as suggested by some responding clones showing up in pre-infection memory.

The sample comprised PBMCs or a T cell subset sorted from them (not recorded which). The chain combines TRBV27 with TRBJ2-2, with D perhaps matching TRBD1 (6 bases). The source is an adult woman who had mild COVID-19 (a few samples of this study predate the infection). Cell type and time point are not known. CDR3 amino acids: CASSLLAGAGELFF. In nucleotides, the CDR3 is TGTGCCAGCAGTTTATTGGCAGGGGCCGGGGAGCTGTTTTTT.